This T cell receptor (beta chain) comes out of a study of beta chain features in type 1 diabetes. This clone has just a few counts. The antigen remains undetermined. Overall study results and limits: In every one of the four CD4+ subsets, TCRB CDR3s were moderately but significantly shorter in Type 1 diabetes patients.

Per the germline V gene, CDR1 is SGHNT and CDR2 is YYREEE (reference sequence). Trimming removed 0 bases at V and 5 bases at J, with 17 bases between. The CDR3 has 16 residues. Every bit of the isolated RNA underwent reverse transcription, so sequencing read expressed TCRB transcripts. The method was immunoSEQ multiplex PCR; TCRdb's version includes in-frame clones alone and lacks a portion of them. The table records about 660,000 clones, about an eighth of them present only once. The source is a man between 18 and 29 years old with type 1 diabetes. The genes are TRBV5-4 and TRBJ2-5, with D perhaps being TRBD1 or TRBD2 (6 bases each). The sequencing sample was made of naive CD4+ T cells from blood. Written as DNA, the CDR3 is TGTGCCAGCAGCTTGGAGGGACAAAGTCGGGGGGAGACCCAGTACTTC. Translated: CASSLEGQSRGETQYF.